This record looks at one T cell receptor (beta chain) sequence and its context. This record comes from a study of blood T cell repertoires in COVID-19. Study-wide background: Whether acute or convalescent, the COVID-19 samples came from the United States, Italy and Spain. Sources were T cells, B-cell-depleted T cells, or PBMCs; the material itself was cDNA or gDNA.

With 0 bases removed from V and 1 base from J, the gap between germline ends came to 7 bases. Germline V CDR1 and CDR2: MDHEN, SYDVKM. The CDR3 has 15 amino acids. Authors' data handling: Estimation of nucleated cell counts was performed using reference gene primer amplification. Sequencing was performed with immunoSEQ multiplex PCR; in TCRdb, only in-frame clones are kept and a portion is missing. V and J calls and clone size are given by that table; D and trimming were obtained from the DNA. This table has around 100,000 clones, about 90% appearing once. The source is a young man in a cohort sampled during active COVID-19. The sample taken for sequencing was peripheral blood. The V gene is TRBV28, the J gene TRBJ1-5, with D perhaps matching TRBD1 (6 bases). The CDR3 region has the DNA TGTGCCAGCAGTTTATGGGGGGCGAGCAATCAGCCCCAGCATTTT. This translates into CASSLWGASNQPQHF.